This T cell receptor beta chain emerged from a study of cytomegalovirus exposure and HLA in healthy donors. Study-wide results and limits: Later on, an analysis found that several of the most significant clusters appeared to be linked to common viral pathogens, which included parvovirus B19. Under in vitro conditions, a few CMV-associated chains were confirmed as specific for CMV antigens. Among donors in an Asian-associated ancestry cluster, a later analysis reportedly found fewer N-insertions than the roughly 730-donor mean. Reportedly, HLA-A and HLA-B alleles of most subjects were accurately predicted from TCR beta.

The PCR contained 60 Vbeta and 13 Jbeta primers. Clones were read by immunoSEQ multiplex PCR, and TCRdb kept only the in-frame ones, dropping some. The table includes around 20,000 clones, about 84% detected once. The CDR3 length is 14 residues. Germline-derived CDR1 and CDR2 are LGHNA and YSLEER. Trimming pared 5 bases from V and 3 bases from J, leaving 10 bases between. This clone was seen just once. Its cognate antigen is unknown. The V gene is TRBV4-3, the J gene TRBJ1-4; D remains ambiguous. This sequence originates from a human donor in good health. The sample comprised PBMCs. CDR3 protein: CASSYERANEKLFF. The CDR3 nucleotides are TGCGCCAGCAGCTACGAGAGGGCTAATGAAAAACTGTTTTTT.